The clone carrying this T cell receptor (beta chain) was recorded once. The CDR3 totals 15 residues. CDR1 LGHNA and CDR2 YNFKEQ come from the germline V gene. Trimming at V came to 1 base and at J to 6 bases, leaving 6 bases not matched to a gene. Original processing methods: The authors estimated nucleated cell counts from reference gene primer amplification. The protocol was immunoSEQ multiplex PCR, while the TCRdb copy is restricted to in-frame clones and leaves out a portion. That table supplies the V and J calls and clone size; D and trimming were determined from the DNA. This sample yields about 250,000 clones, of which under 85% are seen a single time; more than 5% belongs to the top ten. This record comes from a study of blood T cell repertoires in COVID-19. Study-level background: Sites in the United States, Italy and Spain provided acute and convalescent COVID-19 samples. Sources were T cells, B-cell-depleted T cells, or PBMCs; the material itself was cDNA or gDNA.

The receptor was derived from a human donor in a cohort sampled during active COVID-19. The specimen was peripheral blood. The chain joins TRBV4-2 to TRBJ2-3; the match to TRBD2 covers 8 bases. CDR3 nucleotides: TGTGCCAGCAGCCAAGGGGTAGCGGGGAGGGATACGCAGTATTTT. Translation: CASSQGVAGRDTQYF.